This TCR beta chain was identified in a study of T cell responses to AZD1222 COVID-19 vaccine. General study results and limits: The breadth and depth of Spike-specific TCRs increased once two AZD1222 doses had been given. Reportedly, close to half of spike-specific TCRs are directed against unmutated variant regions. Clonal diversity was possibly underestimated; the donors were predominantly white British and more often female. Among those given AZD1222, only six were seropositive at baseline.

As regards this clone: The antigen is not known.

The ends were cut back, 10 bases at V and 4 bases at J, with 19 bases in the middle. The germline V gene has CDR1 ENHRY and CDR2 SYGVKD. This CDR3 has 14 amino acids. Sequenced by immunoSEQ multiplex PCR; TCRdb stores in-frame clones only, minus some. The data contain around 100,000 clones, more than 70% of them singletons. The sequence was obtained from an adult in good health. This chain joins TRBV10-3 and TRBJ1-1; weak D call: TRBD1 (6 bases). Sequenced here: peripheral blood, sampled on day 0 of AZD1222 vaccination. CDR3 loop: CATFGTGASTEAFF. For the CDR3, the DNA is TGTGCCACCTTCGGTACGGGGGCAAGCACTGAAGCTTTCTTT.